This T cell receptor beta chain originates from a study of early T cells in non-severe SARS-CoV-2 infection. On the study more broadly: The input, bulk RNA from unsorted whole blood, was sequenced, and chains were unpaired. Study results and caveats: VDJdb-based annotation leaned toward anti-spike CD8 responses and missed private and CD4 specificities.

This CDR3 has 17 amino acids. The J segment lost 5 bases and the V segment lost 6 bases, leaving 15 bases of the junction unmatched. Researchers attached unique molecular identifiers to individual cDNA molecules. MiXCR was run by TCRdb on the 5' RACE reads, yielding one entry per CDR3 protein. Of roughly 67,000 distinct CDR3 sequences listed, 11% were seen once; the top ten hold approximately 5.9%. Notes on this clonotype: Its antigen is not known.

The genes are TRBV12-3 or TRBV12-4 and TRBJ2-1; 8 bases fit TRBD1. Material for sequencing was whole blood. This TCR came from an adult who was a healthcare worker with PCR-confirmed SARS-CoV-2 infection or an uninfected control (not recorded which). The CDR3 nucleotides read TGTGCCAGCAGCTACGATCTTGACCAGGGGGCGGACAATGAGCAGTTCTTC. Amino acids: CASSYDLDQGADNEQFF.